The 18 T cell receptor beta chains given below trace back to one sample, sequenced in a study of shared clonotypes between healthy human individuals. Repertoires were generated with immunoSEQ multiplex PCR, while TCRdb's copy carries only in-frame clones and drops some. The sample holds 2 million to 3 million clones, approximately 93% seen once. The sample consisted of naive CD4+ T cells from PBMCs. Regarding subset: CD45RA+ positively selected. The receptors stem from a man younger than 35 in good health. Some clones in this sample may be carry-over from other donors' samples.

The rearrangement uses TRBV7-3 and TRBJ2-1, with 12 nucleotides matching TRBD2. The CDR3 length is 17 residues. V shed 2 bases and J 7 bases; nucleotides not matched to a gene: 9. Germline V lookup: CDR1 SGHTA, CDR2 FQGTGA. The CDR3 bases are TGTGCCAGCAGCTTATTTGCTAGCGGGAGGGCCGGGAATGAGCAGTTCTTC. Translation gives CASSLFASGRAGNEQFF.

The V gene is TRBV5-1, the J gene TRBJ1-2, with 9 bases fitting TRBD1. CDR3 length equals 14 residues. Trimming took 4 bases from V and 7 from J; bases not matched to a gene: 8. Looked up from germline, CDR1 is SGHRS and CDR2 is YFSETQ. Here the CDR3 reads CASSLIQGAGGYTF. The CDR3 nucleotides are TGCGCCAGCAGCCTAATACAGGGGGCCGGTGGCTACACCTTC.

The sample holds one count of this clone. This chain uses TRBV5-4 with TRBJ2-3, with no clear D. The V end was cut by 2 bases, the J end by 0 bases, with 7 bases between. CDR1 and CDR2 (germline): SGHNT, YYREEE (reference sequence). This CDR3 has 14 residues. The CDR3 reads CASSFMSSTDTQYF. The CDR3 nucleotides read TGTGCCAGCAGCTTTATGTCTAGCACAGATACGCAGTATTTT.

The chain combines TRBV18 with TRBJ1-5, with D possibly matching TRBD1 (6 bases). Deletions cut 4 bases from V and 6 bases from J, with 16 bases between. This CDR3 spans 15 amino acids. Germline-derived CDR1 and CDR2 are KGHSH and LQKENI. In nucleotides, the CDR3 is TGTGCCAGCTCACAACTTACAGGGAATGGTCAGCCCCAGCATTTT. This translates into CASSQLTGNGQPQHF.

The V and J genes are TRBV11-2 and TRBJ1-5; D is perhaps TRBD1 (6 bases). Germline V gives CDR1 SGHAT, CDR2 FQNNGV. The germline V and J ends were trimmed by 4 bases and 1 base, with 8 bases remaining between them. The CDR3 consists of 14 residues. The CDR3, as DNA: TGTGCCAGCAGCTCAGGACAGAGCAATCAGCCCCAGCATTTT. Residues: CASSSGQSNQPQHF.

The V gene is TRBV15, the J gene TRBJ2-7; TRBD1 or TRBD2 may be the D gene (5 bases each). V was trimmed by 0 bases and J by 6 bases, leaving 12 bases between them. There are 14 residues in the CDR3. Germline assignment: CDR1 LNHNV and CDR2 YYDKDF (reference sequence). CDR3 in DNA: TGTGCCACCAGCAGAGAAGAGAGGGGCTCCGAGCAGTACTTC. It codes for CATSREERGSEQYF.

This chain uses TRBV5-4 with TRBJ1-1; D is undetermined. V lost 4 bases to trimming and J lost 3 bases, with 4 bases between them. The CDR3 is 11 amino acids. The V gene's germline CDR1 is SGHNT and CDR2 YYREEE (reference sequence). Written as DNA, the CDR3 is TGTGCCAGCAGCCGGGACACTGAAGCTTTCTTT. This gives the protein CASSRDTEAFF.

The chain uses TRBV7-9 and TRBJ2-2; D remains ambiguous. The V and J ends lost 5 bases and 2 bases respectively, with 15 bases between them. Germline CDR1 reads SEHNR; CDR2 reads FQNEAQ (reference sequence). There are 16 residues in the CDR3. The CDR3 nucleotides read TGTGCCAGCAGCGCCTCGCGATCGGTTAACACCGGGGAGCTGTTTTTT. It translates to CASSASRSVNTGELFF.

The chain couples TRBV9 to TRBJ2-2; maybe TRBD1 (6 bases). CDR1 is SGDLS and CDR2 is YYNGEE in the germline V gene. The germline V and J ends were trimmed by 7 bases and 3 bases, with 16 bases remaining between them. CDR3 length: 15 residues. The chain's CDR3 is CASGRLGGHTGELFF. The CDR3 DNA reads as TGTGCCAGCGGCCGTTTAGGGGGTCACACCGGGGAGCTGTTTTTT.

The chain combines TRBV28 with TRBJ2-5, with 7 bases that match TRBD1. V lost 2 bases and J lost 5; bases outside the gene matches: 2. Germline V lookup: CDR1 MDHEN, CDR2 SYDVKM. The CDR3 is 13 amino acids. The CDR3 region is CASSLTGDETQYF. Written as DNA, the CDR3 is TGTGCCAGCAGTTTAACAGGGGACGAGACCCAGTACTTC.

The rearrangement uses TRBV6-4 and TRBJ2-3; D unresolved. The CDR3 sequence is 15 residues long. Trimming shortened V by 2 bases and J by 1 base, and 10 bases separated the two germline ends. Per germline, CDR1 MRHNA and CDR2 SNTAGT. CDR3 nucleotides: TGTGCCAGCAGTGACGGCCAGCTCGGCACAGATACGCAGTATTTT. It yields the protein CASSDGQLGTDTQYF.

The CDR3 DNA is TGTGCCAGCAGCCGTGTGGGGCTAGCTGAGACCCAGTACTTC. Translating gives CASSRVGLAETQYF. The gene calls are TRBV27 and TRBJ2-5; D possibly matches TRBD1 or TRBD2 (5 bases each). Trimming cost V 6 bases and J 5 bases, with 16 bases left between them. CDR1 and CDR2 (germline): MNHEY, SMNVEV (reference sequence). The CDR3 is 14 residues long.

The J gene is TRBJ2-2, the V gene TRBV19, with D maybe TRBD2 (5 bases). From germline, CDR1 is LNHDA and CDR2 SQIVND (reference sequence). The CDR3 length is 13 residues. Trimming pared 5 bases from V and 3 bases from J, leaving 7 bases between. CDR3 nucleotide sequence: TGTGCCAGTAGTCCGGACTACACCGGGGAGCTGTTTTTT. Translation gives CASSPDYTGELFF.

The gene calls are TRBV5-1 and TRBJ2-7, with D maybe TRBD2 (5 bases). Trimming left V 5 bases short and J 2 bases short, with 17 bases between. This CDR3 has 15 residues. Germline CDR1 is SGHRS and CDR2 is YFSETQ. The CDR3 bases are TGCGCCAGCAGTCCTCTAGGGAGAGGAGCCTACGAGCAGTACTTC. Protein product: CASSPLGRGAYEQYF.

About this clone: The same CDR3 also results from other DNA sequences found in this sample. The chain combines TRBV5-1 with TRBJ2-1; 8 positions agree with TRBD2. The CDR3 runs 16 residues. V lost 0 bases to trimming and J lost 2 bases; unmatched junction nucleotides: 4. The germline V gene encodes CDR1 SGHRS and CDR2 YFSETQ. The CDR3 nucleotides are TGCGCCAGCAGCTTGGGAGTAGCGGGACCCTACAATGAGCAGTTCTTC. Encoded protein: CASSLGVAGPYNEQFF.

The rearrangement joins TRBV21-1 to TRBJ2-1; the table's D call, TRBD2, has no DNA check behind it. TRBV21-1 is a documented pseudogene. The CDR3 loop spans 19 amino acids. CDR3 bases: TGTGCCAGCAGCAAGAGGGGACTAGCGGGTCCTTTAACCTACAATGAGCAGTTCTTC. Residues: CASSKRGLAGPLTYNEQFF.

The chain recombines TRBV28 with TRBJ1-2; 7 nucleotides line up with TRBD1. Germline V gene sequence: CDR1 MDHEN, CDR2 SYDVKM. The CDR3 consists of 15 residues. The V segment lost 3 bases and the J segment 1 base; nucleotides outside the gene matches: 5. The CDR3: CASSLQGGINYGYTF. The CDR3 nucleotides read TGTGCCAGCAGTTTGCAGGGGGGGATTAACTATGGCTACACCTTC.

The chain employs TRBV28 and TRBJ2-1; 11 bases line up with TRBD2. V lost 4 bases to trimming and J lost 6 bases; unmatched junction nucleotides: 11. Per germline, CDR1 MDHEN and CDR2 SYDVKM. CDR3 length: 17 residues. The CDR3 DNA sequence: TGTGCCAGCAGTTCACCAATAGCGGGAGGGCCAATCAATGAGCAGTTCTTC. It yields the protein CASSSPIAGGPINEQFF.